Included here is one T cell receptor beta chain sequence, with context. The sample belongs to a study of blood T cell repertoires in COVID-19. Across the study: Researchers got acute and convalescent COVID-19 samples from the United States, Italy and Spain.

The authors' processing: Reference gene primer amplification in the assay estimated nucleated cell counts. TCRdb's copy holds only in-frame clones and misses some; the assay was immunoSEQ multiplex PCR. V and J calls and clone size are given by that table; D and trimming were obtained from the DNA. The data show 200,000 to 250,000 clones, roughly 87% seen once. Participant reports of clinical history set cohort assignment. Among Cohort 3 donors, those recovered had two negative PCRs, clearance, or symptom resolution. This CDR3 comprises 15 residues. V shed 2 bases and J shed 4 bases, with 14 bases lying between them. Germline CDR1 reads MNHEY; CDR2 reads SVGAGI.

Sequencing was done on a sample of PBMCs or T cells enriched from blood (not recorded which). This TCR was sampled from a man aged 25 to 40 who had recovered from COVID-19. V gene TRBV6-5 combines with J gene TRBJ1-1; unclear D gene. CDR3 in DNA: TGTGCCAGCAGTTACAGGATCTCGGGTATCACTGAAGCTTTCTTT. Residues: CASSYRISGITEAFF.